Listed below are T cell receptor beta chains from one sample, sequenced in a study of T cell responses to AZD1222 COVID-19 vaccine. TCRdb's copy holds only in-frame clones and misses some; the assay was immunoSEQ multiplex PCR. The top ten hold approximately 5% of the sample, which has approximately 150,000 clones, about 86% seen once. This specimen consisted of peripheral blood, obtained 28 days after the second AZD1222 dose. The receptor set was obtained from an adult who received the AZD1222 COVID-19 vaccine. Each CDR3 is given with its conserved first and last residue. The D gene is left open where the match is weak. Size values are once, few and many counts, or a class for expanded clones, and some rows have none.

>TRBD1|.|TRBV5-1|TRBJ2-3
CASSLEPTGGSTDTQYF
TGCGCCAGCAGCCTAGAGCCAACAGGGGGGAGCACAGATACGCAGTATTTT
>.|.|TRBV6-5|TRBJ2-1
CASGGRPIYNEQFF
TGTGCCAGCGGGGGTCGGCCCATTTACAATGAGCAGTTCTTC
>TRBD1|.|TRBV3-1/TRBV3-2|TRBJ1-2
CASSHGTAQAF
TGTGCCAGCAGCCACGGGACAGCCCAAGCCTTC
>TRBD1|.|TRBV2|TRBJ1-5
CASSSDRGLNQPQHF
TGTGCCAGCAGTAGTGACAGGGGGCTAAATCAGCCCCAGCATTTT
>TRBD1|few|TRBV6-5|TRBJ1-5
CASRRDSQNQPQHF
TGTGCCAGCAGGCGGGACAGCCAAAATCAGCCCCAGCATTTT
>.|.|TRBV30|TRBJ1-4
CAWSTRGEKLFF
TGTGCCTGGAGTACCCGGGGGGAAAAACTGTTTTTT
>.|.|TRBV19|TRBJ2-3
CASMSRGEKDTQYF
TGTGCCAGTATGTCGCGCGGGGAGAAGGATACGCAGTATTTT
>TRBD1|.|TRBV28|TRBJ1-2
CASSLQGVVIGYTF
TGTGCCAGCAGTTTACAGGGGGTGGTTATAGGCTACACCTTC
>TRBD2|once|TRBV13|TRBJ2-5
CASSFRASGEETQYF
TGTGCCAGCAGCTTTCGGGCTAGCGGGGAAGAGACCCAGTACTTC
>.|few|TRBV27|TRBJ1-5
CASSFAGGSNQPQHF
TGTGCCAGCAGTTTCGCCGGGGGGAGCAATCAGCCCCAGCATTTT
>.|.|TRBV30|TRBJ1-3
CAWRGNSGNTIYF
TGTGCCTGGAGGGGGAACTCTGGAAACACCATATATTTT
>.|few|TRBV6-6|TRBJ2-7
CASSYLGGVYEQYF
TGTGCCAGCAGTTACTTAGGAGGTGTCTACGAGCAGTACTTC
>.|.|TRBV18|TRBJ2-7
CASSPTTDVEQYF
TGTGCCAGCTCACCCACGACAGACGTGGAGCAGTACTTC
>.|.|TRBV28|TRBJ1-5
CASQVGGQPQHF
TGTGCCAGCCAAGTTGGTGGGCAGCCCCAGCATTTT
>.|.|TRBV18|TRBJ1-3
CASSLVQSSGNTIYF
TGTGCCAGCTCACTCGTTCAGAGCTCTGGAAACACCATATATTTT
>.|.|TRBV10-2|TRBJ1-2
CASSETSPSGYTF
TGCGCCAGCAGTGAGACAAGCCCCAGCGGCTACACCTTC
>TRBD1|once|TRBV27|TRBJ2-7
CASSLSPGTATYEQYF
TGTGCCAGCAGTTTATCCCCGGGGACAGCTACCTACGAGCAGTACTTC
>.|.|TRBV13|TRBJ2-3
CASSLSRGEDTQYF
TGTGCCAGCAGCCTTAGCAGGGGGGAAGATACGCAGTATTTT
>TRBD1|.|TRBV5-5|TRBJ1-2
CASSWDRGSGGYTF
TGTGCCAGCAGCTGGGACAGGGGGAGCGGGGGCTACACCTTC
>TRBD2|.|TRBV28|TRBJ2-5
CASSLGAGGIQETQYF
TGTGCCAGCAGTTTAGGCGCGGGGGGAATTCAAGAGACCCAGTACTTC
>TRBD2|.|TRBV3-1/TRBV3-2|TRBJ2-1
CASSRTGLGVFEQFF
TGTGCCAGCAGTCGAACGGGACTAGGGGTATTCGAGCAGTTCTTC
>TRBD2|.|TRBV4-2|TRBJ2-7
CASSPFLSSGSYEQYF
TGTGCCAGCAGCCCCTTTCTCTCTAGCGGCTCCTACGAGCAGTACTTC
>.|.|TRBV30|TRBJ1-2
CAWSVPGAVGYTF
TGTGCCTGGAGTGTACCCGGCGCCGTCGGCTACACCTTC
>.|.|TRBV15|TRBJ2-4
CATGTTLNIQYF
TGTGCCACCGGCACGACTTTAAACATTCAGTACTTC
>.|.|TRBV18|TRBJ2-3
CASSFAGTLGDTQYF
TGTGCCAGCTCATTCGCGGGGACCCTGGGAGATACGCAGTATTTT
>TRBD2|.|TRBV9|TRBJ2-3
CASNLIAGPDTQYF
TGTGCCAGCAACCTCATAGCGGGGCCAGATACGCAGTATTTT
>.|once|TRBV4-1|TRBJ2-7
CASSRAGESSYEQYF
TGCGCCAGCAGCCGGGCCGGAGAGTCCTCCTACGAGCAGTACTTC
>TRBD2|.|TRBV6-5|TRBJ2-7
CASRTVAGEEQYF
TGTGCCAGCCGCACCGTAGCGGGCGAGGAGCAGTACTTC
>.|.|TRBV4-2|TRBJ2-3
CASSQDGAGFATDTQYF
TGTGCCAGCAGCCAAGATGGGGCGGGATTTGCCACAGATACGCAGTATTTT
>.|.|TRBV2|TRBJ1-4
CASRAGGGEKLFF
TGTGCCAGCAGGGCCGGGGGGGGAGAAAAACTGTTTTTT
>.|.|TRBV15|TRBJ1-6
CATSRSPGHHSYNSPLHF
TGTGCCACCAGCAGGTCTCCGGGACACCACTCCTATAATTCACCCCTCCACTTT
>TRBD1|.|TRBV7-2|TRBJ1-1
CASSLAQGGSEAFF
TGTGCCAGCAGCTTAGCGCAGGGGGGGTCTGAAGCTTTCTTT
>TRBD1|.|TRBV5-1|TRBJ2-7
CASSTRTGVYEQYF
TGCGCCAGCAGCACCCGGACAGGGGTCTACGAGCAGTACTTC
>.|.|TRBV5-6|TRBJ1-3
CASSLTGRGNTIYF
TGTGCCAGCAGCTTGACAGGCCGCGGAAACACCATATATTTT
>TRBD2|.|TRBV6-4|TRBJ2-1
CASSEQREAGEQFF
TGTGCCAGCAGTGAACAGCGGGAGGCTGGTGAGCAGTTCTTC
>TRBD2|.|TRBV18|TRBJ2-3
CASSPSRGRGNTDTQYF
TGTGCCAGCTCACCTAGTCGCGGGAGGGGGAACACAGATACGCAGTATTTT
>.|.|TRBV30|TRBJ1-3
CAWSVNGRNTIYF
TGTGCCTGGAGTGTAAATGGAAGAAACACCATATATTTT
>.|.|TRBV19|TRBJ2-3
CASSTRGGAADTQYF
TGTGCCAGTAGTACGCGAGGGGGAGCGGCAGATACGCAGTATTTT
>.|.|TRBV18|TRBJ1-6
CASSEYTGGGNSPLHF
TGTGCCAGCTCAGAGTACACGGGGGGAGGAAATTCACCCCTCCACTTT
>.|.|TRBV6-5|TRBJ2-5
CASRTLPRQETQYF
TGTGCCAGCAGAACCCTACCGCGGCAAGAGACCCAGTACTTC
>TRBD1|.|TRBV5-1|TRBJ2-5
CASSVDRVEGTQYF
TGCGCCAGCAGCGTGGACAGGGTGGAGGGGACCCAGTACTTC
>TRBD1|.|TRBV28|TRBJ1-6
CASSLAGTAYSPLHF
TGTGCCAGCAGTTTAGCAGGGACAGCATATTCACCCCTCCACTTT
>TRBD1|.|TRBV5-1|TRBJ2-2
CASSIPGTGNTGELFF
TGCGCCAGCAGTATTCCCGGGACAGGCAACACCGGGGAGCTGTTTTTT
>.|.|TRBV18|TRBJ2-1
CASSGTGTLYNEQFF
TGTGCCAGCTCGGGGACCGGGACACTCTACAATGAGCAGTTCTTC
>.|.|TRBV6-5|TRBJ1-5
CASSYSPSGNQPQHF
TGTGCCAGCAGTTACTCTCCATCCGGAAATCAGCCCCAGCATTTT
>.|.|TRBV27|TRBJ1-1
CASSTPGTEAFF
TGTGCCAGCAGTACCCCGGGAACTGAAGCTTTCTTT
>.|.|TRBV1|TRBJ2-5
CTSSQELTSGAGVQETQYF
TGCACCAGCAGCCAAGAATTGACTAGCGGGGCGGGGGTCCAAGAGACCCAGTACTTC
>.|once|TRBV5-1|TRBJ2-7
CASSLAQGGYEQYF
TGCGCCAGCAGCTTGGCACAGGGAGGATACGAGCAGTACTTC
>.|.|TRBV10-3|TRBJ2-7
CAISDGRESYEQYF
TGTGCCATCAGTGACGGCCGGGAGTCCTACGAGCAGTACTTC
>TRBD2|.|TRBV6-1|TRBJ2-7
CASSERGVYEQYF
TGTGCCAGCAGTGAACGGGGGGTATACGAGCAGTACTTC
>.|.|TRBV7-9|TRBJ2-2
CASSPVQDYTGELFF
TGTGCCAGCAGCCCGGTGCAGGATTACACCGGGGAGCTGTTTTTT
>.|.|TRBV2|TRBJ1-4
CASSEGGVAIEKLFF
TGTGCCAGCAGTGAAGGAGGTGTCGCTATTGAAAAACTGTTTTTT
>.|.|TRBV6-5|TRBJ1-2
CASSYAEDSFYGYTF
TGTGCCAGCAGTTACGCCGAGGACAGCTTCTATGGCTACACCTTC